This T cell receptor beta chain originates from a study of OX40 agonist ivuxolimab in advanced cancers. The method was immunoSEQ multiplex PCR; TCRdb's version includes in-frame clones alone and lacks a portion of them. The table has fewer than 85,000 clones, about 82% seen once. The V and J ends lost 2 bases and 3 bases respectively, with 15 bases between them. From germline, CDR1 is SGHNT and CDR2 YENEEA. The CDR3 totals 16 residues. This receptor was identified in an adult with an advanced solid tumor such as melanoma, head and neck, liver or kidney cancer. This material consisted of CD4+ or CD8+ T cells sorted from blood, taken in a trial of the OX40 agonist ivuxolimab. This chain uses TRBV11-3 with TRBJ2-3; weak D call: TRBD2 (6 bases). CDR3 sequence (DNA): TGTGCCAGCAGCTTATCGTGGGGGGATCCAACAGATACGCAGTATTTT. Protein: CASSLSWGDPTDTQYF.